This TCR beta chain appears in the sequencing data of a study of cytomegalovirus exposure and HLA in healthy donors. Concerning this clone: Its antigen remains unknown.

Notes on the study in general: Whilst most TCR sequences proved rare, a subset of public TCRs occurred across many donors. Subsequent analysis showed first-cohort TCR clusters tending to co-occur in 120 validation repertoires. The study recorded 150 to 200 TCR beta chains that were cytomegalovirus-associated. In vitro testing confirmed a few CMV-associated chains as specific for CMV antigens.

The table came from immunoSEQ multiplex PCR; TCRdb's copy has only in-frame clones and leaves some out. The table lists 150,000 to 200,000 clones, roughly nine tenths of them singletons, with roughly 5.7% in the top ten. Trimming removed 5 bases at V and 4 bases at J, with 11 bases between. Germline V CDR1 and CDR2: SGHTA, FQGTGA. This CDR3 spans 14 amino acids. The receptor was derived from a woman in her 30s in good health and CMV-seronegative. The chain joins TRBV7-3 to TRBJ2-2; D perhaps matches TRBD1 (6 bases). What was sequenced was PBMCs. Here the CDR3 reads CASSQQGPTGELFF. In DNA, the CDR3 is TGTGCCAGCAGCCAACAGGGACCCACCGGGGAGCTGTTTTTT.